The 5 T cell receptor beta chains reported below all come from one sample, sequenced in a study of glioma-infiltrating T cells after dendritic cell vaccination listed by TCRdb under 2016. The library was generated by the immunoSEQ multiplex PCR assay. In TCRdb, the immuneACCESS table is reduced to in-frame sequences with V and J assigned. These tables do not hold every clone; where another copy was compared, an unresolved V gene accounts for under half, and the others remain unexplained. The sample table shows over 90,000 clones, and 70% to 90% are seen once. Of the sample, roughly 2.9% falls within the top ten clones. Sequencing was performed on blood, taken before dendritic cell vaccination. The receptor source for this set is a human donor with glioblastoma.

This chain connects TRBV9 to TRBJ2-7; D might be TRBD1 (5 bases). The length of the CDR3 is 14 residues. V lost 0 bases, J lost 2 bases, and 9 bases lay in between. From germline, CDR1 is SGDLS and CDR2 YYNGEE. CDR3 nucleotide sequence: TGTGCCAGCAGCGTAGGCAGGGAACCCTACGAGCAGTACTTC. This gives the protein CASSVGREPYEQYF.

The V gene is TRBV4-3, the J gene TRBJ2-5; D gene ambiguous. Germline loops: CDR1 LGHNA, CDR2 YSLEER. The V gene lost 2 bases and the J gene lost 5 bases, with 12 bases spanning the gap. This CDR3 contains 14 residues. The CDR3 DNA is TGCGCCAGCAGCCAAAAACTAAGTGCGGAGACCCAGTACTTC. This gives the protein CASSQKLSAETQYF.

The rearrangement uses TRBV27 and TRBJ2-7; a weak D match, TRBD2 (5 bases). The CDR3 runs 13 residues. V was trimmed by 3 bases and J by 2 bases, leaving 8 bases between them. Germline loops: CDR1 MNHEY, CDR2 SMNVEV (reference sequence). The CDR3 bases are TGTGCCAGCAGTTTCCTAGCCGCCTACGAGCAGTACTTC. Its protein is CASSFLAAYEQYF.

This chain links TRBV4-2 with TRBJ2-3; a possible D gene is TRBD1 (5 bases). CDR1 is LGHNA, CDR2 YNFKEQ, per germline. The CDR3 length is 16 residues. Trimming pared 0 bases from V and 5 bases from J, leaving 15 bases between. The CDR3 loop is CASSQDSAGKGDTQYF. The CDR3 DNA reads as TGTGCCAGCAGCCAAGATTCGGCAGGGAAGGGAGATACGCAGTATTTT.

V is TRBV12-2 and J is TRBJ1-5. TRBV12-2 counts as a pseudogene. This CDR3 has 16 residues. The CDR3 DNA is TGTGCAAGTCGCCCCGTCGGTGTGTGTAGCAATCAGCCCCAGCATTTT. Protein sequence: CASRPVGVCSNQPQHF.